This TCR beta chain was recorded in a study of coeliac disease. Study-wide context: Without high-resolution HLA typing, biased TRBV7-2 usage was examined as a proof of principle.

Overall study findings and caveats: Most TRB amino acid sequences occurred in only one sample. Control samples showed higher TRB and TRG clonality than intraepithelial and lamina propria samples in active celiac disease.

Clones were read by immunoSEQ multiplex PCR, and TCRdb kept only the in-frame ones, dropping some. Of fewer than 4,500 clones listed, approximately 73% were seen once; the top ten hold around 10%. Sequencing used one aliquot of roughly 510,000 cells per fraction. Notes on this clone: Its antigen is unknown.

CDR1 is SGHNT and CDR2 is YYREEE in the germline V gene (reference sequence). The CDR3 is 14 amino acids. Trimming pared 0 bases from V and 6 bases from J, leaving 12 bases between. Sequenced sample: intraepithelial lymphocytes from the gut. This sequence was found in a woman aged 18-30 years with active celiac disease. J is TRBJ1-2 and V is TRBV5-4, with D unresolved. The CDR3 spells CASSLGAGIDGYTF. As DNA, the CDR3 is TGTGCCAGCAGCTTGGGCGCGGGTATAGATGGCTACACCTTC.